This TCR beta chain comes out of a study of shared clonotypes between healthy human individuals. Study-wide background: Each donor's CD8 memory used one plate, CD8 naive two, each CD4 subset three. Study-level points and caveats: Larger estimated richness was generally recorded for naive subsets relative to memory subsets.

Regarding this clone: Its target is unknown. The junction departs from the called germline gene at one end, perhaps through a read error.

Germline assignment: CDR1 SEHNR and CDR2 FQNEAQ (reference sequence). CDR3 length: 15 residues. Clones were sequenced by immunoSEQ multiplex PCR, and TCRdb holds only the in-frame ones, with some missing. The table shows a few million clones, with nearly 97% occurring only once. The chain uses TRBV7-9 and TRBJ1-4, with D perhaps matching TRBD1 (5 bases). The source is a young man in good health. The sample consisted of naive CD4+ T cells sorted from blood. Subset of the sample: CD45RA+ positively selected. The chain's CDR3 is CASILGGGTNEKLFF. The DNA for the CDR3 is TGTGCCAGCATCTTAGGTGGGGGAACTAATGAAAAACTGTTTTTT.